These T cell receptor beta chains were read from a single sample in a study of T-cell reconstitution after alpha-beta-depleted transplantation in children. TCRdb itself ran the PCR reads through MiXCR, one entry per CDR3 protein. The data contain about a million distinct CDR3 sequences, about 29% of them singletons. Source: PBMCs, mostly from graft donor cells, taken 360 days after TCRalphabeta/CD19-depleted stem cell transplant. All receptors come from a boy under two years old who had a stem cell transplant for SCID, so the T cells may come from the graft donor. Both conserved end residues are part of each CDR3. A D gene is named only where the DNA matches it firmly. The listing skips clone size in some rows; elsewhere it reads once, few, many or a size class.

j_gene: TRBJ2-1
v_gene: TRBV7-6
d_gene: -
abundance: -
len: 15
CDR3aa: CASSLRGTKYNEQFF
CDR3nt: TGTGCCAGCAGCTTAAGGGGGACAAAATACAATGAGCAGTTCTTC

j_gene: TRBJ1-4
v_gene: TRBV12-3/TRBV12-4
d_gene: TRBD1
abundance: -
len: 14
CDR3aa: CASSVQGVHEKLFF
CDR3nt: TGTGCCAGCAGTGTACAGGGGGTCCATGAAAAACTGTTTTTT

j_gene: TRBJ1-5
v_gene: TRBV25-1
d_gene: TRBD1
abundance: few
len: 17
CDR3aa: CASSEYGSGGSDQPQHF
CDR3nt: TGTGCCAGCAGTGAATATGGGTCAGGGGGTTCGGATCAGCCCCAGCATTTT

j_gene: TRBJ2-1
v_gene: TRBV7-2
d_gene: TRBD2
abundance: -
len: 12
CDR3aa: CASRPTSGEQFF
CDR3nt: TGTGCCAGCAGACCTACTAGCGGGGAGCAGTTCTTC

j_gene: TRBJ2-1
v_gene: TRBV7-3
d_gene: TRBD1
abundance: -
len: 16
CDR3aa: CASSLTGGVPLNEQFF
CDR3nt: TGTGCCAGCAGCTTAACAGGGGGCGTTCCGTTGAATGAGCAGTTCTTC

j_gene: TRBJ2-7
v_gene: TRBV2
d_gene: -
abundance: -
len: 15
CDR3aa: CASSALRTLIHEQYF
CDR3nt: TGTGCCAGCAGTGCCTTAAGGACCTTAATCCACGAGCAGTACTTC

j_gene: TRBJ1-4
v_gene: TRBV5-1
d_gene: -
abundance: -
len: 17
CDR3aa: CASSPPTLLGANEKLFF
CDR3nt: TGCGCCAGCAGCCCTCCCACATTATTGGGGGCTAATGAAAAACTGTTTTTT

j_gene: TRBJ2-2
v_gene: TRBV7-2
d_gene: TRBD1
abundance: -
len: 18
CDR3aa: CAITTQVTGGLVAGELFF
CDR3nt: TGTGCCATCACTACTCAAGTTACAGGGGGTTTAGTCGCCGGGGAGCTGTTTTTT

j_gene: TRBJ1-2
v_gene: TRBV5-1
d_gene: -
abundance: -
len: 13
CDR3aa: CASSLQASYGYTF
CDR3nt: TGCGCCAGCAGCTTACAGGCATCCTATGGCTACACCTTC

j_gene: TRBJ2-7
v_gene: TRBV5-1
d_gene: -
abundance: once
len: 15
CDR3aa: CASSLGLAEAYEQYF
CDR3nt: TGCGCCAGCAGCTTGGGTCTAGCAGAGGCCTACGAGCAGTACTTC

j_gene: TRBJ2-2
v_gene: TRBV7-3
d_gene: -
abundance: -
len: 15
CDR3aa: CASSPQGYNTGELFF
CDR3nt: TGTGCCAGCAGCCCACAGGGATATAACACCGGGGAGCTGTTTTTT

j_gene: TRBJ1-1
v_gene: TRBV5-1
d_gene: -
abundance: -
len: 14
CDR3aa: CASSPVGVGTEAFF
CDR3nt: TGCGCCAGCAGCCCTGTGGGGGTAGGGACAGAAGCTTTCTTT

j_gene: TRBJ2-1
v_gene: TRBV5-1
d_gene: TRBD2
abundance: -
len: 14
CDR3aa: CASSRLAGHNEQFF
CDR3nt: TGCGCCAGCAGCAGACTAGCGGGACACAATGAGCAGTTCTTC

j_gene: TRBJ2-7
v_gene: TRBV4-1
d_gene: -
abundance: few
len: 14
CDR3aa: CASSQDQGRHEQYF
CDR3nt: TGCGCCAGCAGCCAAGATCAAGGTAGACACGAGCAGTACTTC

j_gene: TRBJ2-7
v_gene: TRBV7-9
d_gene: -
abundance: -
len: 12
CDR3aa: CASSLEQGRQYF
CDR3nt: TGTGCCAGCAGCTTAGAACAGGGAAGGCAGTACTTC

j_gene: TRBJ2-1
v_gene: TRBV10-3
d_gene: -
abundance: -
len: 15
CDR3aa: CAISEDRREGDEQFF
CDR3nt: TGTGCCATCAGTGAAGACAGGAGGGAAGGCGATGAGCAGTTCTTC

j_gene: TRBJ1-1
v_gene: TRBV5-1
d_gene: -
abundance: -
len: 15
CDR3aa: CASSSNGTPNTEAFF
CDR3nt: TGCGCCAGCAGCTCGAACGGGACACCGAACACTGAAGCTTTCTTT

j_gene: TRBJ1-4
v_gene: TRBV5-6
d_gene: TRBD1
abundance: few
len: 18
CDR3aa: CASSAIPRTGGAGEKLFF
CDR3nt: TGTGCCAGCAGCGCCATCCCACGGACAGGGGGCGCCGGTGAAAAACTGTTTTTT

j_gene: TRBJ2-7
v_gene: TRBV5-5
d_gene: -
abundance: -
len: 15
CDR3aa: CASSLWAGGTSEQYF
CDR3nt: TGTGCCAGCAGCTTGTGGGCAGGGGGGACTTCCGAGCAGTACTTC

j_gene: TRBJ2-5
v_gene: TRBV7-2
d_gene: -
abundance: -
len: 13
CDR3aa: CASSFARRETQYF
CDR3nt: TGTGCCAGCAGCTTCGCCCGTCGGGAGACCCAGTACTTC

j_gene: TRBJ2-5
v_gene: TRBV5-1
d_gene: TRBD2
abundance: few
len: 16
CDR3aa: CASSLPSGGTQETQYF
CDR3nt: TGCGCCAGCAGCCTCCCTAGCGGGGGCACCCAAGAGACCCAGTACTTC

j_gene: TRBJ1-5
v_gene: TRBV12-3/TRBV12-4
d_gene: -
abundance: few
len: 17
CDR3aa: CASSSPRGPVGNQPQHF
CDR3nt: TGTGCCAGCAGTTCCCCACGCGGGCCAGTTGGCAATCAGCCCCAGCATTTT

j_gene: TRBJ2-1
v_gene: TRBV10-3
d_gene: TRBD1
abundance: -
len: 16
CDR3aa: CAISESMTGRDNEQFF
CDR3nt: TGTGCCATCAGTGAGTCGATGACAGGGCGGGACAATGAGCAGTTCTTC

j_gene: TRBJ2-2
v_gene: TRBV2
d_gene: -
abundance: -
len: 13
CDR3aa: CASGRVMTGELFF
CDR3nt: TGTGCCAGCGGCAGGGTTATGACCGGGGAGCTGTTTTTT

j_gene: TRBJ2-3
v_gene: TRBV12-3/TRBV12-4
d_gene: -
abundance: -
len: 15
CDR3aa: CASSQGASGTDTQYF
CDR3nt: TGTGCCAGCAGCCAGGGGGCTAGCGGAACAGATACGCAGTATTTT

j_gene: TRBJ2-1
v_gene: TRBV7-9
d_gene: -
abundance: few
len: 16
CDR3aa: CASSVPDLLRTSEQFF
CDR3nt: TGTGCCAGCAGCGTCCCAGACCTGCTCCGGACAAGTGAGCAGTTCTTC

j_gene: TRBJ1-5
v_gene: TRBV10-2
d_gene: -
abundance: -
len: 15
CDR3aa: CASSSDGFSNQPQHF
CDR3nt: TGCGCCAGCAGTTCGGACGGATTTAGCAATCAGCCCCAGCATTTT

j_gene: TRBJ2-3
v_gene: TRBV9
d_gene: TRBD2
abundance: -
len: 15
CDR3aa: CASSTTSGHTDTQYF
CDR3nt: TGTGCCAGCAGCACGACTAGCGGCCACACAGATACGCAGTATTTT

j_gene: TRBJ1-5
v_gene: TRBV7-2
d_gene: TRBD1
abundance: few
len: 13
CDR3aa: CASSSDRGQPQHF
CDR3nt: TGTGCCAGCAGTAGTGACAGGGGACAGCCCCAGCATTTT

j_gene: TRBJ2-1
v_gene: TRBV7-8
d_gene: -
abundance: few
len: 14
CDR3aa: CASSLFQGDNEQFF
CDR3nt: TGTGCCAGCAGCTTATTTCAGGGAGACAATGAGCAGTTCTTC

j_gene: TRBJ2-1
v_gene: TRBV7-9
d_gene: -
abundance: -
len: 13
CDR3aa: CASSPTSLGEQFF
CDR3nt: TGTGCCAGCAGCCCTACTAGTTTGGGTGAGCAGTTCTTC

j_gene: TRBJ2-3
v_gene: TRBV19
d_gene: TRBD1
abundance: few
len: 15
CDR3aa: CASRRQGKLTDTQYF
CDR3nt: TGTGCCAGCCGGAGACAGGGTAAACTGACAGATACGCAGTATTTT

j_gene: TRBJ2-7
v_gene: TRBV12-3/TRBV12-4
d_gene: TRBD2
abundance: few
len: 18
CDR3aa: CASSLARIGIAGASEQYF
CDR3nt: TGTGCCAGCAGTTTAGCGCGCATTGGAATAGCGGGGGCAAGCGAGCAGTACTTC

j_gene: TRBJ2-1
v_gene: TRBV9
d_gene: TRBD2
abundance: -
len: 14
CDR3aa: CASSAGTSSNEQFF
CDR3nt: TGTGCCAGCAGCGCCGGGACTAGCTCAAATGAGCAGTTCTTC

j_gene: TRBJ1-1
v_gene: TRBV12-3/TRBV12-4
d_gene: -
abundance: few
len: 14
CDR3aa: CASSFQAGDTEAFF
CDR3nt: TGTGCCAGCAGCTTCCAGGCAGGGGACACTGAAGCTTTCTTT

j_gene: TRBJ2-2
v_gene: TRBV6-5
d_gene: -
abundance: few
len: 14
CDR3aa: CASSYYWGAGELFF
CDR3nt: TGTGCCAGCAGTTACTATTGGGGGGCCGGGGAGCTGTTTTTT

j_gene: TRBJ2-3
v_gene: TRBV9
d_gene: -
abundance: few
len: 14
CDR3aa: CASSPRRGRDTQYF
CDR3nt: TGTGCCAGCAGCCCTCGGCGGGGCAGAGATACGCAGTATTTT

j_gene: TRBJ2-1
v_gene: TRBV12-3/TRBV12-4
d_gene: TRBD2
abundance: few
len: 15
CDR3aa: CASSPRAGTYNEQFF
CDR3nt: TGTGCCAGCAGCCCCCGAGCGGGGACGTACAATGAGCAGTTCTTC

j_gene: TRBJ1-6
v_gene: TRBV20-1
d_gene: TRBD1
abundance: -
len: 14
CDR3aa: CSAGTGSYNSPLHF
CDR3nt: TGCAGTGCGGGGACAGGCTCCTATAATTCACCCCTCCACTTT

j_gene: TRBJ2-1
v_gene: TRBV12-3/TRBV12-4
d_gene: -
abundance: once
len: 16
CDR3aa: CASSFSRVVSYNEQFF
CDR3nt: TGTGCCAGCAGTTTTTCGCGCGTGGTCTCCTACAATGAGCAGTTCTTC

j_gene: TRBJ1-6
v_gene: TRBV12-3/TRBV12-4
d_gene: TRBD1
abundance: few
len: 14
CDR3aa: CASSFRGRGTPLHF
CDR3nt: TGTGCCAGCAGTTTCCGTGGCAGGGGGACACCCCTCCACTTT

j_gene: TRBJ1-6
v_gene: TRBV20-1
d_gene: -
abundance: -
len: 15
CDR3aa: CSAHRAAGNNSPLHF
CDR3nt: TGCAGTGCTCACAGGGCTGCGGGGAATAATTCACCCCTCCACTTT

j_gene: TRBJ2-6
v_gene: TRBV14
d_gene: -
abundance: once
len: 17
CDR3aa: CASSQDWGGAGANVLTF
CDR3nt: TGTGCCAGCAGCCAAGATTGGGGGGGCGCTGGGGCCAACGTCCTGACTTTC

j_gene: TRBJ1-5
v_gene: TRBV12-3/TRBV12-4
d_gene: -
abundance: -
len: 14
CDR3aa: CASSPHGLNQPQHF
CDR3nt: TGTGCCAGCAGTCCCCATGGGCTGAATCAGCCCCAGCATTTT

j_gene: TRBJ2-1
v_gene: TRBV11-2
d_gene: TRBD1
abundance: -
len: 15
CDR3aa: CASSPRKRGRNEQFF
CDR3nt: TGTGCCAGCAGCCCGAGGAAAAGGGGGCGAAATGAGCAGTTCTTC

j_gene: TRBJ2-3
v_gene: TRBV24-1
d_gene: -
abundance: many
len: 13
CDR3aa: CATSGAGTDTQYF
CDR3nt: TGTGCCACCAGTGGGGCGGGAACAGATACGCAGTATTTT

j_gene: TRBJ1-5
v_gene: TRBV20-1
d_gene: -
abundance: -
len: 13
CDR3aa: CSARGDTNQPQHF
CDR3nt: TGCAGTGCTAGAGGGGACACCAATCAGCCCCAGCATTTT

j_gene: TRBJ2-1
v_gene: TRBV5-1
d_gene: -
abundance: many
len: 15
CDR3aa: CASSPYGSSYNEQFF
CDR3nt: TGCGCCAGCAGCCCCTACGGGAGCTCCTACAATGAGCAGTTCTTC